Following are 19 T cell receptor beta chains from one sample sequenced in a study of identical twins. TCRdb used MiXCR to reprocess the 5' RACE reads, holding one entry per CDR3 protein. The profile shows 150,000 or so distinct CDR3 sequences, 3.5% of them singletons. Sequencing was performed on memory T cells sorted from blood. These receptors originate from a man aged 18 to 35 in good health.

This clonotype was detected many times. The chain joins TRBV12-3 or TRBV12-4 to TRBJ1-1; D unclear. V was clipped by 0 bases and J by 4 bases, with 15 bases between them. The length of the CDR3 is 16 residues. The CDR3, as DNA: TGTGCCAGCAGTTTAGCGGCTGCCGGCCGGCCCACTGAAGCTTTCTTT. Its translation: CASSLAAAGRPTEAFF.

In its sample, this clonotype was seen many times. The genes are TRBV30 and TRBJ1-5; D possibly corresponds to TRBD1 (6 bases). Trimming shortened V by 0 bases and J by 7 bases, and 13 bases separated the two germline ends. Germline-derived CDR1 and CDR2 are GTSNPN and SVGIG (reference sequence). CDR3 length: 14 residues. The CDR3 sequence: CAWSVRQVGQPQHF. In DNA form, the CDR3 reads TGTGCCTGGAGTGTACGACAGGTAGGGCAGCCCCAGCATTTT. Full variable domain (rest looked up from reference TRBV30 and TRBJ1-5): SQTIHQWPATLVQPVGSPLSLECTVEGTSNPNLYWYRQAAGRGLQLLFYSVGIGQISSEVPQNLSASRPQDRQFILSSKKLLLSDSGFYLCAWSVRQVGQPQHFGDGTRLSIL.

At least ten counts were recorded for this clonotype. The chain couples TRBV5-5 to TRBJ2-7, with D maybe TRBD2 (6 bases). V lost 3 bases, J lost 4 bases, and 8 bases lay in between. Germline CDR1 SGHKS, CDR2 YYEKEE (reference sequence). The CDR3 spans 12 residues. The CDR3 DNA reads TGTGCCAGCAGCTCGGCGGGGTACGAGCAGTACGTC. Its translation: CASSSAGYEQYV.

This clonotype was observed many times. The rearrangement uses TRBV7-8 and TRBJ1-2, with D possibly matching TRBD1 (6 bases). The CDR3 is made up of 15 amino acids. V lost 2 bases, J lost 8 bases, and 18 bases lay in between. The V gene's germline CDR1 is SGHVS and CDR2 FQNEAQ. This CDR3 is CASSLNSPTGYGYTF. CDR3 in DNA: TGTGCCAGCAGCTTAAATTCCCCAACAGGGTACGGCTACACCTTC. The full variable domain, its missing parts supplied by reference TRBV7-8 and TRBJ1-2, is GAGVSQSPRYKVAKRGQDVALRCDPISGHVSLFWYQQALGQGPEFLTYFQNEAQLDKSGLPSDRFFAERPEGSVSTLKIQRTQQEDSAVYLCASSLNSPTGYGYTFGSGTRLTVV.

Ten or more counts support this clonotype. The chain couples TRBV10-3 to TRBJ2-1; 14 bases align to TRBD2. Germline V gives CDR1 ENHRY, CDR2 SYGVKD. The CDR3 is made up of 18 amino acids. V dropped 4 bases and J dropped 9; count of bases not matched to a gene: 14. CDR3 sequence (DNA): TGTGCCATCAGTGTCGGACAGCCGGGACTAGCGGGAGAGGGTGAGCAGTTCTTC. This encodes CAISVGQPGLAGEGEQFF.

The sample holds many counts of this clonotype. V gene TRBV29-1 combines with J gene TRBJ2-3, with TRBD2 identical over 14 bases. From germline, CDR1 is SQVTM and CDR2 ANQGSEA. CDR3 length: 17 residues. V dropped 7 bases and J dropped 3; count of bases not matched to a gene: 12. Here the CDR3 reads CSASGTSGRGGTDTQYF. In DNA, the CDR3 is TGCAGCGCATCCGGGACTAGCGGGAGAGGGGGGACAGATACGCAGTATTTT.

This clonotype was seen many times. This chain connects TRBV5-1 to TRBJ2-2; perhaps TRBD2 as D (5 bases). The CDR3 is 15 residues long. Germline V gene lookup returns CDR1 SGHRS and CDR2 YFSETQ. V was clipped by 4 bases and J by 0 bases, with 10 bases between them. CDR3 bases: TGCGCCAGCAGCACGACTACCGCGAACACCGGGGAGCTGTTTTTT. Its translation is CASSTTTANTGELFF.

This clonotype has a count of ten or more. The V gene is TRBV20-1, the J gene TRBJ2-4; D remains ambiguous. With 4 bases removed from V and 0 bases from J, the gap between germline ends came to 10 bases. The V gene's germline CDR1 is DFQATT and CDR2 SNEGSKA (reference sequence). The CDR3 runs to 14 residues. This CDR3 is CSANPVLAKNIQYF. CDR3 nucleotides: TGCAGTGCTAACCCAGTCCTAGCCAAAAACATTCAGTACTTC.

This clonotype has ten or more counts. V gene TRBV7-6 combines with J gene TRBJ1-5, with D perhaps TRBD1 (6 bases). CDR1 and CDR2 from the germline V gene are SGHVS and FNYEAQ. The CDR3 runs 14 residues. V lost 3 bases, J lost 7 bases, and 13 bases lay in between. This chain's CDR3 is CASSLGAGEQPQHF. The DNA for the CDR3 is TGTGCCAGCAGCTTGGGGGCAGGGGAACAGCCCCAGCATTTT.

In its sample, this clonotype was seen many times. V usage is TRBV7-3 and J usage is TRBJ2-2; D is ambiguous. Trimming left V 0 bases short and J 8 bases short, with 4 bases between. Germline assignment: CDR1 SGHTA and CDR2 FQGTGA. The length of the CDR3 is 12 residues. The CDR3 sequence is CASSLTLGELFF. As DNA, the CDR3 is TGTGCCAGCAGCTTAACGCTGGGGGAGCTGTTTTTT.

There are many counts of this clonotype. The chain links TRBV5-1 to TRBJ1-1; D unclear. This CDR3 comprises 15 residues. The germline V gene encodes CDR1 SGHRS and CDR2 YFSETQ. The V end was cut by 1 base, the J end by 1 base, with 11 bases between. CDR3 sequence: CASSLLSLRNTEAFF. In DNA, the CDR3 is TGCGCCAGCAGCTTGCTCAGTCTTAGGAACACTGAAGCTTTCTTT.

Ten or more counts support this clonotype. The rearrangement links TRBV6-9 to TRBJ2-7, with 10 bases aligning to TRBD2. This CDR3 has 16 residues. The germline V gene encodes CDR1 MNHGY and CDR2 SVAAGI. V shed 0 bases and J 3 bases; nucleotides not matched to a gene: 5. The CDR3 loop is CASSYSGLAKNYEQYV. CDR3 DNA: TGTGCCAGCAGTTATTCGGGACTAGCGAAGAACTACGAGCAGTACGTC.

This clonotype was counted many times. V usage is TRBV20-1 and J usage is TRBJ2-7, with D possibly called TRBD1 or TRBD2 (5 bases each). CDR3 length: 13 amino acids. Trimming removed 2 bases at V and 5 bases at J, with 13 bases between. CDR1 and CDR2 from the germline V gene are DFQATT and SNEGSKA (reference sequence). Here the CDR3 reads CSARIAGAHEQYV. Written as DNA, the CDR3 is TGCAGTGCTAGAATAGCCGGGGCCCACGAGCAGTACGTC.

This clonotype was recorded at least ten times. V usage is TRBV9 and J usage is TRBJ2-1; a weak D match, TRBD2 (5 bases). The CDR3 covers 16 residues. CDR1 SGDLS and CDR2 YYNGEE come from the germline V gene. V was cut by 4 bases and J by 0 bases, with 14 bases left in between. CDR3 nucleotide sequence: TGTGCCAGCAGCCTCAGCGGACTCAGCTCCTACAATGAGCAGTTCTTC. It is translated as CASSLSGLSSYNEQFF.

This clonotype was observed at least ten times. V usage is TRBV7-9 and J usage is TRBJ2-2; D gene unclear. V gave up 5 bases and J gave up 0 bases, with 13 bases separating them. The V gene's germline CDR1 is SEHNR and CDR2 FQNEAQ (reference sequence). The CDR3 has 16 residues. CDR3 sequence (DNA): TGTGCCAGCAGCCCAGTCAAGCCCGCGAACACCGGGGAGCTGTTTTTT. Translated, it gives CASSPVKPANTGELFF.

This clonotype was counted many times. This CDR3 is CSASASGDSWEKLFF. In DNA, the CDR3 is TGCAGTGCTAGTGCCTCTGGGGATTCTTGGGAAAAACTGTTTTTT. V and J are TRBV20-1 and TRBJ1-4; D is undetermined. V was cut by 3 bases and J by 8 bases, with 19 bases left in between. The germline V gene has CDR1 DFQATT and CDR2 SNEGSKA (reference sequence). This CDR3 region has 15 residues.

This clonotype came up many times. DNA of the CDR3: TGCAGTGCTAGGGTCCGGGACAGGGATCAGCCCCAGCATTTT. Its translation: CSARVRDRDQPQHF. The chain is built from TRBV20-1 and TRBJ1-5; 9 bases fit TRBD1. After removal of 3 bases from V and 5 bases from J, the junction contained 5 bases not matched to a gene. The V gene's germline CDR1 is DFQATT and CDR2 SNEGSKA (reference sequence). The CDR3 runs to 14 residues.

The table lists this clonotype with many counts. V is TRBV13 and J is TRBJ2-3; D is ambiguous. V was trimmed by 1 base and J by 3 bases, leaving 14 bases between them. The length of the CDR3 is 16 residues. The germline gives CDR1 PRHDT, CDR2 FYEKMQ (reference sequence). The CDR3 region has the DNA TGTGCCAGCAGCTTAGTGGGCTTGGATATGACAGATACGCAGTATTTT. Its translation: CASSLVGLDMTDTQYF.

This clonotype was counted many times. The gene calls are TRBV30 and TRBJ2-4, with D perhaps matching TRBD2 (6 bases). The germline V and J ends were trimmed by 5 bases and 15 bases, with 20 bases remaining between them. The CDR3 runs to 12 residues. CDR1 is GTSNPN and CDR2 is SVGIG in the germline V gene (reference sequence). The CDR3 loop reads CAWFSSGLQGYF. In DNA, the CDR3 is TGTGCCTGGTTCTCCTCGGGACTCCAGGGGTACTTC.